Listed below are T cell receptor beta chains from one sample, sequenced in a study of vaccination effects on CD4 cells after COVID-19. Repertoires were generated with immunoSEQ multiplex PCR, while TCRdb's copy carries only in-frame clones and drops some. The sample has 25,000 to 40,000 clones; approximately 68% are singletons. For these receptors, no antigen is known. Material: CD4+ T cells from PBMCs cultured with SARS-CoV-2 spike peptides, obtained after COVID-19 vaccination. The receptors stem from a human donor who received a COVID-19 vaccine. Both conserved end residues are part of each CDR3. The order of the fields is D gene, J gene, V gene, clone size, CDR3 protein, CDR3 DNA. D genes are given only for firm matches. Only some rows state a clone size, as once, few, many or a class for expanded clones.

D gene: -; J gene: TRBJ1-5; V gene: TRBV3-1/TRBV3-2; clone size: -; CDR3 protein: CASSQDINQPQHF; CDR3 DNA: TGTGCCAGCAGCCAAGACATCAATCAGCCCCAGCATTTT
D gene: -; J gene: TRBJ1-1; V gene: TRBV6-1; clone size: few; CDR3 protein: CASSDWGIEAFF; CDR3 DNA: TGTGCCAGCAGTGATTGGGGTATTGAAGCTTTCTTT
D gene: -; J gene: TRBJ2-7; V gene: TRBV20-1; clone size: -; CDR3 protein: CSVGISYEQYF; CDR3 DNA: TGCAGTGTGGGGATTTCCTACGAGCAGTACTTC
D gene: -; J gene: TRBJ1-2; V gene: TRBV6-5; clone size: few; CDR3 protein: CASRGTLSGYTF; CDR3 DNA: TGTGCCAGCAGGGGGACCCTCTCCGGCTACACCTTC
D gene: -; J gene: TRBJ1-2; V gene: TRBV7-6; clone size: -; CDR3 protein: CASSPDRNYGYTF; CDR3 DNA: TGTGCCAGCAGCCCGGACAGAAACTATGGCTACACCTTC
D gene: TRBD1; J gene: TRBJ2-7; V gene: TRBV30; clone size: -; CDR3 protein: CAWQPGQGVGQYF; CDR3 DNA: TGTGCCTGGCAACCGGGACAGGGGGTCGGGCAGTACTTC
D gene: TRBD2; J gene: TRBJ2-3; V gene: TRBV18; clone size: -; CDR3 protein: CASSETMRGGRPDTQYF; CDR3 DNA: TGTGCCAGCTCAGAAACTATGCGGGGGGGCCGCCCAGATACGCAGTATTTT
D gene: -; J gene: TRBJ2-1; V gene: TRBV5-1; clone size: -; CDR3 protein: CASSQGSYNEQFF; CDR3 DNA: TGCGCCAGCAGTCAGGGTTCCTACAATGAGCAGTTCTTC
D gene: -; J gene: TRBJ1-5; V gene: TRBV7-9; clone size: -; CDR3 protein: CASTPDPDQPQHF; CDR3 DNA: TGTGCCAGCACCCCCGACCCGGATCAGCCCCAGCATTTT
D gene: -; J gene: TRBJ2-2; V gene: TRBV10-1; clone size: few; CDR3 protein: CASSDWGVGSGELFF; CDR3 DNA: TGCGCCAGCAGTGATTGGGGGGTCGGATCCGGGGAGCTGTTTTTT
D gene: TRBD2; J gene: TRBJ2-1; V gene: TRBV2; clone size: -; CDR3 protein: CASIDLAGGYNEQFF; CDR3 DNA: TGTGCCAGCATAGACCTAGCGGGGGGCTACAATGAGCAGTTCTTC
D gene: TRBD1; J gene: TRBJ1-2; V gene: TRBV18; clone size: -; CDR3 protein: CASSGQGRDYGYTF; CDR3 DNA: TGTGCCAGCTCAGGACAGGGGCGGGACTATGGCTACACCTTC
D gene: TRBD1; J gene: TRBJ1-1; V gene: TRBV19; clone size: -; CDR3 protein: CASTTDRAHAEAFF; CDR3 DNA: TGTGCCAGTACCACAGACAGGGCGCACGCTGAAGCTTTCTTT
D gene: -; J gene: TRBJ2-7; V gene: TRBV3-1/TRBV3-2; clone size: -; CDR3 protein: CASSLGQLLYEQYF; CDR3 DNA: TGTGCCAGCAGCCTTGGACAGCTTCTCTACGAGCAGTACTTC
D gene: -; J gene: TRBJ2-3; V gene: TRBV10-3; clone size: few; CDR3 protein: CAISAGLGADTQYF; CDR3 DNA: TGTGCCATCAGTGCCGGTTTAGGCGCAGATACGCAGTATTTT
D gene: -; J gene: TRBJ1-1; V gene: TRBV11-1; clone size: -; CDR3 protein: CATRSQANTEAFF; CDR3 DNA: TGTGCCACCCGCTCGCAGGCGAACACTGAAGCTTTCTTT
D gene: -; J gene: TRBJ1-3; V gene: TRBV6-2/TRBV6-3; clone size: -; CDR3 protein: CASSPIFTGNTIYF; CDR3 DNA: TGTGCCAGCAGCCCCATATTCACTGGAAACACCATATATTTT
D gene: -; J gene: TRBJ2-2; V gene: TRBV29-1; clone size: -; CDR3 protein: CSVSEGGTGELFF; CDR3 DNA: TGCAGCGTCTCCGAGGGGGGCACCGGGGAGCTGTTTTTT
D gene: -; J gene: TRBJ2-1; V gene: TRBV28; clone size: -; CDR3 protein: CASGIQGNEQFF; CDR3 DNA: TGTGCCAGCGGAATACAGGGAAATGAGCAGTTCTTC
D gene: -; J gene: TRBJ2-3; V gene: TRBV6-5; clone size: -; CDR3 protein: CASTMDRLTDTQYF; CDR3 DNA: TGTGCCAGCACCATGGACCGTCTCACAGATACGCAGTATTTT
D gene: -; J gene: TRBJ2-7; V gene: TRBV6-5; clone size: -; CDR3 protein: CASSYDSSYEQYF; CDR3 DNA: TGTGCCAGCAGTTACGACAGCTCCTACGAGCAGTACTTC
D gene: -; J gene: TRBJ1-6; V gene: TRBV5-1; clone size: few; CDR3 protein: CASSSMFSGETSPLHF; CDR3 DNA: TGCGCCAGCAGCTCTATGTTCTCGGGGGAGACTTCACCCCTCCACTTT
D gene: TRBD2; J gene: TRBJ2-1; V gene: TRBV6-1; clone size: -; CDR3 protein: CASSEATGLAYYNEQFF; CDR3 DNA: TGTGCCAGCAGTGAAGCTACAGGACTAGCGTACTACAATGAGCAGTTCTTC
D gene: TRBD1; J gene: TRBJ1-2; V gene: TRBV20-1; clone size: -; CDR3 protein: CSASGQGIFYGYTF; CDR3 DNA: TGCAGTGCTAGTGGACAGGGGATTTTCTATGGCTACACCTTC
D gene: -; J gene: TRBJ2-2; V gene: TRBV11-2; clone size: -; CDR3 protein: CASKASRANTGELFF; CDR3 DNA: TGTGCCAGCAAGGCGAGCAGGGCGAACACCGGGGAGCTGTTTTTT
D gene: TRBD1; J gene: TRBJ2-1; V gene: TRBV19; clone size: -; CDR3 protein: CASSDTRGQGASNEQFF; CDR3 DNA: TGTGCCAGTAGTGACACCCGGGGACAGGGGGCTTCTAATGAGCAGTTCTTC
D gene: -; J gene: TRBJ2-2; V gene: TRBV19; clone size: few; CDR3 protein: CASSIGTTNIPGELFF; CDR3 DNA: TGTGCCAGTAGTATAGGGACAACTAACATCCCCGGGGAGCTGTTTTTT
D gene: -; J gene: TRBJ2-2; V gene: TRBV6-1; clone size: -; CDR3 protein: CASSDPSDRGLAGGAGELFF; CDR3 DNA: TGTGCCAGCAGTGACCCCTCGGACAGGGGGCTAGCGGGAGGTGCCGGGGAGCTGTTTTTT
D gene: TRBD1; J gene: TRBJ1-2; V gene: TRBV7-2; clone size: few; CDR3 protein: CASSPVVTGLYGYTF; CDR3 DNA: TGTGCCAGCAGCCCCGTAGTGACAGGGTTGTATGGCTACACCTTC
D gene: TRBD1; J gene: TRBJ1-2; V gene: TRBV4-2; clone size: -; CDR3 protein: CASSQTPGQGAGGYTF; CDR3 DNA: TGTGCCAGCAGCCAGACACCGGGACAGGGGGCGGGGGGCTACACCTTC
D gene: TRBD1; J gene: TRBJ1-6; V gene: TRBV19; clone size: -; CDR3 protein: CASTRQGLLNSPLHF; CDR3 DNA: TGTGCCAGCACGAGACAGGGTCTACTTAATTCACCCCTCCACTTT
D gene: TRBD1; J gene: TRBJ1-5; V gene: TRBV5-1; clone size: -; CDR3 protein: CASSLGQGLNQPQHF; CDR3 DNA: TGCGCCAGCAGCTTGGGACAGGGGTTGAATCAGCCCCAGCATTTT
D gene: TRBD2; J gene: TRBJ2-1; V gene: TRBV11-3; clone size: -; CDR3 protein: CASSGTSGYNEQFF; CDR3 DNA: TGTGCCAGCAGCGGGACTAGCGGTTACAATGAGCAGTTCTTC